This T cell receptor beta chain was identified in a study of T cell changes during pregnancy in multiple sclerosis. CDR3 length: 15 residues. The germline V gene encodes CDR1 MNHEY and CDR2 SMNVEV (reference sequence). Trimming left V 6 bases short and J 2 bases short, with 14 bases between. Clones were read by immunoSEQ multiplex PCR, and TCRdb kept only the in-frame ones, dropping some. The sample records some 30,000 clones, 85% to 90% being singletons. The J gene is TRBJ1-3, the V gene TRBV27, with D uncertain. Sequencing used CD8+ T cells from peripheral blood mononuclear cells, obtained in the second trimester of pregnancy. This sequence originates from a female donor with multiple sclerosis, enrolled in a pregnancy study. The CDR3 DNA reads as TGTGCCAGCAGCCTGGACCCCGGGGCTGGAAACACCATATATTTT. As protein: CASSLDPGAGNTIYF.